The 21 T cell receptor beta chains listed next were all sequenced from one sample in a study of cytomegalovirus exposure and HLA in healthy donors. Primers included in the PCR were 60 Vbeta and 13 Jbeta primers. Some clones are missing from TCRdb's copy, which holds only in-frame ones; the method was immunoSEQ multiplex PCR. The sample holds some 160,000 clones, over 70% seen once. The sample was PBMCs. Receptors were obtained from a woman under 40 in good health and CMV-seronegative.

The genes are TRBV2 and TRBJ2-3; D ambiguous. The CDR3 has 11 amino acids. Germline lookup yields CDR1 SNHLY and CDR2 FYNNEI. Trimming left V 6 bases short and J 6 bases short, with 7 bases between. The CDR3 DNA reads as TGTGCCAGCAGCTCGGTGGATACGCAGTATTTT. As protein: CASSSVDTQYF.

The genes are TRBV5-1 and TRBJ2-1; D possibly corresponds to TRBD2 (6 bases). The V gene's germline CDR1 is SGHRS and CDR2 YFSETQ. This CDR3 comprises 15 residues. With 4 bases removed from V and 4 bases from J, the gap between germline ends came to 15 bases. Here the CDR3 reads CASSPGGERYNEQFF. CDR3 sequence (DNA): TGCGCCAGCAGCCCCGGGGGAGAGCGGTACAATGAGCAGTTCTTC.

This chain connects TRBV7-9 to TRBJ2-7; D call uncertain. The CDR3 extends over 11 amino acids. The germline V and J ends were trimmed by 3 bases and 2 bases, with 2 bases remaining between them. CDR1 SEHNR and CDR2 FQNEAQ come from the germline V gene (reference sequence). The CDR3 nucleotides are TGTGCCAGCAGCTTTACCTACGAGCAGTACTTC. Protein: CASSFTYEQYF. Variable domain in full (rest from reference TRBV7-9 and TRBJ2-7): DTGVSQNPRHKITKRGQNVTFRCDPISEHNRLYWYRQTLGQGPEFLTYFQNEAQLEKSRLLSDRFSAERPKGSFSTLEIQRTEQGDSAMYLCASSFTYEQYFGPGTRLTVT.

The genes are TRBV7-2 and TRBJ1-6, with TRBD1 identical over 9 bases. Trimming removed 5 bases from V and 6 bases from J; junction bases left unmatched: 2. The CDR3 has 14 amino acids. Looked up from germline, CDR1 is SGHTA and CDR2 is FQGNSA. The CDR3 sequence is CASSGTGLNSPLHF. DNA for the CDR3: TGTGCCAGCAGCGGGACAGGGCTTAATTCACCCCTCCACTTT.

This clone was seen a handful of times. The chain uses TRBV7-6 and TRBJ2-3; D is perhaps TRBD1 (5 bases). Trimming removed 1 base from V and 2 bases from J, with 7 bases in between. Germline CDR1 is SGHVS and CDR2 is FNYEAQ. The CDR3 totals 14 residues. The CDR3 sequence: CASSLVGPTDTQYF. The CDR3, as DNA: TGTGCCAGCAGCTTAGTGGGGCCCACAGATACGCAGTATTTT.

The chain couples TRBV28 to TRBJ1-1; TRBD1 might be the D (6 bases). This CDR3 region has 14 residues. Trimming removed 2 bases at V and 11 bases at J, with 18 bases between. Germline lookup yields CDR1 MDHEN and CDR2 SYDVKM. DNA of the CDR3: TGTGCCAGCAGTTTAGAGGGACTGGGGGGGCGGGCTTTCTTT. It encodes CASSLEGLGGRAFF. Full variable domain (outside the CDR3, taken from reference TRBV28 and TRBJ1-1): DVKVTQSSRYLVKRTGEKVFLECVQDMDHENMFWYRQDPGLGLRLIYFSYDVKMKEKGDIPEGYSVSREKKERFSLILESASTNQTSMYLCASSLEGLGGRAFFGQGTRLTVV.

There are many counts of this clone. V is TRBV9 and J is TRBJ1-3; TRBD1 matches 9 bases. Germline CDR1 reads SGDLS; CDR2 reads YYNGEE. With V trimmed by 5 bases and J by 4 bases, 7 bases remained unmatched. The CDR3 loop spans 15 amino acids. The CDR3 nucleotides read TGTGCCAGCAGTAGTCTGGACAGGGGAGGAAACACCATATATTTT. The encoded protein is CASSSLDRGGNTIYF.

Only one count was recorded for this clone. In DNA form, the CDR3 reads TGTGCCAGCAGCTTAGAGGCGTTGGGGGGGCCGGAAGAAGATACGCAGTATTTT. Its protein product is CASSLEALGGPEEDTQYF. The V gene is TRBV7-2, the J gene TRBJ2-3; TRBD2 might be the D (7 bases). CDR3 size: 18 residues. The germline V gene has CDR1 SGHTA and CDR2 FQGNSA. V lost 1 base, J lost 5 bases, and 22 bases lay in between.

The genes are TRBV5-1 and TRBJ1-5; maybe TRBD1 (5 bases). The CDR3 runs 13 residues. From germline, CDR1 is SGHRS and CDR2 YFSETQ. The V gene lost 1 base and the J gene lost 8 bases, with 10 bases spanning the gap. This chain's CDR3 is CASSLSGGEPQHF. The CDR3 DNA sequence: TGCGCCAGCAGCTTGTCAGGAGGGGAGCCCCAGCATTTT.

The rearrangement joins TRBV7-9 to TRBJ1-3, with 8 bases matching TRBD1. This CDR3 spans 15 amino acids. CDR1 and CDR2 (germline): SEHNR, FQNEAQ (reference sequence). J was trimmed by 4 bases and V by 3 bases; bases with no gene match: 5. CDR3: CASSFSRGQGNTIYF. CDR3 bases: TGTGCCAGCAGCTTTTCCAGGGGGCAAGGAAACACCATATATTTT.

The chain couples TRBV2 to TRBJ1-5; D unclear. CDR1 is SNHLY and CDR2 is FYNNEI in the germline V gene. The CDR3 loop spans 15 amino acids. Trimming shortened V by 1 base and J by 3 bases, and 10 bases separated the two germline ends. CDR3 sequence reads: CASSEGQAPNQPQHF. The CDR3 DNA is TGTGCCAGCAGTGAAGGGCAGGCTCCCAATCAGCCCCAGCATTTT.

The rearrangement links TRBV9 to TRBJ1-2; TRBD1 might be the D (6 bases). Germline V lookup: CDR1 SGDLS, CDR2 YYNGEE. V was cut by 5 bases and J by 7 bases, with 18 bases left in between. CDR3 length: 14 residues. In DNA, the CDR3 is TGTGCCAGCAGTACCACAGGGCAAAGCTCTGGCTACACCTTC. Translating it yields CASSTTGQSSGYTF.

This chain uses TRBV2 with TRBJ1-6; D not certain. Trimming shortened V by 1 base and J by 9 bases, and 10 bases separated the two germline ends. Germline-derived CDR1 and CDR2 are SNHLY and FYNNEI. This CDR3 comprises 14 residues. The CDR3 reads CASSEVGSSSPLHF. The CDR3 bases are TGTGCCAGCAGTGAAGTGGGCAGTTCTTCACCCCTCCACTTT.

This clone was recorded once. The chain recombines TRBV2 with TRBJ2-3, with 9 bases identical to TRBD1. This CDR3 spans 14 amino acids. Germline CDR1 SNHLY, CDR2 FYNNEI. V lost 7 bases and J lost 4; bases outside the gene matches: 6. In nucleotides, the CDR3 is TGTGCCAGCAATCAGGACAGGGGCCCAGATACGCAGTATTTT. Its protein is CASNQDRGPDTQYF.

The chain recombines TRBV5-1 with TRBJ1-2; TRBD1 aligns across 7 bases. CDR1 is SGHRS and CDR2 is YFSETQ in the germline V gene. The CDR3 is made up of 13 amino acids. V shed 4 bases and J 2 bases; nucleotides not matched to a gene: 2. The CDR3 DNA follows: TGCGCCAGCAGCGCGGGACAGAACTATGGCTACACCTTC. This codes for CASSAGQNYGYTF.

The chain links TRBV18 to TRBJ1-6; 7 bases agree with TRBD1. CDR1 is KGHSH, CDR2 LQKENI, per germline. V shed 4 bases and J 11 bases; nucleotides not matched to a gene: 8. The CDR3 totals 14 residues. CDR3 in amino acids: CASSRTGEEAPLHF. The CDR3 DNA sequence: TGTGCCAGCTCACGAACAGGGGAAGAGGCACCCCTCCACTTT.

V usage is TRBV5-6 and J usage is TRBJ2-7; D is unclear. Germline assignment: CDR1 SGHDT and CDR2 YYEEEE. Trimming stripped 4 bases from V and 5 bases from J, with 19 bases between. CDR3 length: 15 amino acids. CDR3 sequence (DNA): TGTGCCAGCAGCGCCCTTAGGAGCGTAATCCACGAGCAGTACTTC. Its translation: CASSALRSVIHEQYF.

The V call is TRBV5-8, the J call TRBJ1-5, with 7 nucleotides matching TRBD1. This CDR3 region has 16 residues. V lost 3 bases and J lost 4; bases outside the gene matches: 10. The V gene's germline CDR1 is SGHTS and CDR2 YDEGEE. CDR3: CASSSPTGILNQPQHF. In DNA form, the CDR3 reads TGTGCCAGCAGCTCGCCGACAGGGATATTAAATCAGCCCCAGCATTTT.

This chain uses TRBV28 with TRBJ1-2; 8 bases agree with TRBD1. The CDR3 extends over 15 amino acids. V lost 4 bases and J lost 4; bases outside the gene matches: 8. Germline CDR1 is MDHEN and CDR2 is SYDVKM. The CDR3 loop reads CASSSTGERGYGYTF. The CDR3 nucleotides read TGTGCCAGCAGTTCGACAGGGGAGCGGGGCTATGGCTACACCTTC.

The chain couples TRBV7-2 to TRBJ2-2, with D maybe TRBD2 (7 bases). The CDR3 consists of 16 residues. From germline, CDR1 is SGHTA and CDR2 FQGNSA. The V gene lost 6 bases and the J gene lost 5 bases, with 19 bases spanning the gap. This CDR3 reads CASRMNRGAGTGELFF. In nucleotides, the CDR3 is TGTGCCAGCAGGATGAACCGGGGGGCGGGGACCGGGGAGCTGTTTTTT. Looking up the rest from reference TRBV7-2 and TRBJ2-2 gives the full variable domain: GAGVSQSPSNKVTEKGKDVELRCDPISGHTALYWYRQSLGQGLEFLIYFQGNSAPDKSGLPSDRFSAERTGGSVSTLTIQRTQQEDSAVYLCASRMNRGAGTGELFFGEGSRLTVL.

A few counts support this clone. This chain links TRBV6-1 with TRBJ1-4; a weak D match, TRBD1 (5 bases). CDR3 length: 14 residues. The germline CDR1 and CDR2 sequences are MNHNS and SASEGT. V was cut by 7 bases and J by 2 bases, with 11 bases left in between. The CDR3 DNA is TGTGCCAGCATAAGGGGCACCACTAATGAAAAACTGTTTTTT. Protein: CASIRGTTNEKLFF.